Listed here are 3 T cell receptor beta chains from one sample, sequenced in a study of blood T cell repertoires in COVID-19. The table came from immunoSEQ multiplex PCR; TCRdb's copy has only in-frame clones and leaves some out. The sample has 65,000 to 70,000 clones, over 60% seen once. Specimen: peripheral blood. All receptors come from a human donor in a cohort sampled during active COVID-19.

The chain employs TRBV14 and TRBJ2-3, with D hard to call. CDR3 length: 17 residues. The germline CDR1 and CDR2 sequences are SGHDN and FVKESK. V shed 2 bases and J shed 1 base, with 16 bases lying between them. In DNA, the CDR3 is TGTGCCAGCAGCCAACTGGGTGGCGGATTGGGCACAGATACGCAGTATTTT. It translates to CASSQLGGGLGTDTQYF.

This clone qualifies as medium-sized. The chain combines TRBV7-9 with TRBJ1-1, with 11 nucleotides matching TRBD1. Germline loops: CDR1 SEHNR, CDR2 FQNEAQ (reference sequence). The CDR3 covers 17 residues. The V gene end was trimmed by 5 bases and the J gene end by 1 base; junction bases not matched to a gene: 9. The DNA of the CDR3 is TGTGCCAGCAGCCCCGGACAGGGGGCGGTTGAGAACACTGAAGCTTTCTTT. This translates into CASSPGQGAVENTEAFF.

V is TRBV5-1 and J is TRBJ1-2; D remains unclear. The germline V gene has CDR1 SGHRS and CDR2 YFSETQ. The CDR3 length is 13 residues. Trimming took off 4 bases at V and 6 bases at J, with 13 bases between the two ends. CDR3 amino acids: CASSQPGLDGYTF. In DNA form, the CDR3 reads TGCGCCAGCAGCCAACCCGGTTTGGATGGCTACACCTTC.